Listed below are T cell receptor beta chains from one sample, sequenced in a study of blood T cell repertoires in COVID-19. Using immunoSEQ multiplex PCR, the repertoire was profiled, and TCRdb retains in-frame clones only, with some absent. The profile shows a few hundred thousand clones, just under 85% of them singletons. Specimen: peripheral blood. These receptors were collected from a woman between 50 and 59 years old with active or convalescent COVID-19. The CDR3 runs from the conserved cysteine through the conserved F or W. The D gene is left open where the match is weak. Size is omitted from some rows. Given values are once, few, many or a class for expanded clones.

>TRBV5-1|.|TRBJ2-3|.
CASIETGTDTQYF
TGCGCCAGCATAGAAACCGGCACAGATACGCAGTATTTT
>TRBV5-6|.|TRBJ2-2|TRBD2
CASSFFGASGSGELFF
TGTGCCAGCAGCTTCTTCGGCGCTAGCGGGAGCGGGGAGCTGTTTTTT
>TRBV6-5|.|TRBJ1-1|.
CASSYKQGAEAFF
TGTGCCAGCAGTTATAAACAGGGAGCTGAAGCTTTCTTT
>TRBV7-9|.|TRBJ1-6|TRBD1
CASSSPPGQSLSSSPLHF
TGTGCCAGCAGCTCGCCACCGGGACAGTCGCTTAGTAGTTCACCCCTCCACTTT
>TRBV11-2|.|TRBJ2-3|.
CASSLGFESDTQYF
TGTGCCAGCAGCTTGGGCTTTGAATCAGATACGCAGTATTTT
>TRBV5-1|.|TRBJ2-1|.
CASSLPSGSYNEQFF
TGCGCCAGCAGCTTGCCCAGCGGCTCCTACAATGAGCAGTTCTTC
>TRBV30|.|TRBJ1-2|.
CARTFGKTNYGYTF
TGTGCCCGAACATTCGGGAAGACTAACTATGGCTACACCTTC
>TRBV18|.|TRBJ1-6|TRBD1
CASSPLGTGQNVGDSPLHF
TGTGCCAGCTCACCACTTGGGACAGGTCAAAATGTAGGTGATTCACCCCTCCACTTT
>TRBV2|.|TRBJ1-1|.
CASSVGGTEAFF
TGTGCCAGCAGTGTTGGAGGAACTGAAGCTTTCTTT
>TRBV7-2|few|TRBJ2-2|.
CASSSSTGELFF
TGTGCCAGCAGCTCCAGCACCGGGGAGCTGTTTTTT
>TRBV20-1|.|TRBJ2-7|.
CSASYLGGTSSYEQYF
TGCAGTGCTAGTTATCTGGGCGGGACCAGCTCCTACGAGCAGTACTTC
>TRBV25-1|.|TRBJ1-3|TRBD1
CASSDPTGVGNTIYF
TGTGCCAGCAGTGACCCAACAGGGGTCGGAAACACCATATATTTT
>TRBV7-6|.|TRBJ2-7|.
CASSLAGGAYEQYF
TGTGCCAGCAGCTTAGCGGGGGGTGCCTACGAGCAGTACTTC
>TRBV2|once|TRBJ1-3|.
CASSERGGLGGNTIYF
TGTGCCAGCAGTGAACGGGGGGGCCTAGGTGGAAACACCATATATTTT
>TRBV18|.|TRBJ1-2|.
CASSLDRDLFYGYTF
TGTGCCAGCTCACTAGACAGAGACCTTTTCTATGGCTACACCTTC
>TRBV20-1|.|TRBJ1-1|.
CSASNPGRRNTEAFF
TGCAGTGCTAGTAACCCAGGGAGGAGGAACACTGAAGCTTTCTTT
>TRBV5-1|.|TRBJ2-1|TRBD2
CASSLAGTSGDEQFF
TGCGCCAGCAGCTTGGCCGGGACTAGCGGTGATGAGCAGTTCTTC
>TRBV15|.|TRBJ1-1|.
CATSTRPGILTLPLEAFF
TGTGCCACCAGCACTCGTCCGGGGATTCTGACTCTTCCCCTTGAAGCTTTCTTT
>TRBV28|few|TRBJ1-4|.
CASSLAGVRANEKLFF
TGTGCCAGCAGTTTAGCGGGAGTAAGGGCTAATGAAAAACTGTTTTTT
>TRBV18|.|TRBJ2-1|.
CASSLGDSYNEQFF
TGTGCCAGCTCACTCGGGGACTCCTACAATGAGCAGTTCTTC
>TRBV19|few|TRBJ1-4|.
CASNGGGTNEKLFF
TGTGCCAGTAACGGGGGTGGAACTAATGAAAAACTGTTTTTT
>TRBV19|.|TRBJ1-2|.
CASSIPGRKDYGYTF
TGTGCCAGTAGTATCCCGGGGAGGAAGGACTATGGCTACACCTTC
>TRBV5-4|.|TRBJ2-7|TRBD2
CASSPGLAEPSSYEQYF
TGTGCCAGCAGCCCGGGACTAGCGGAACCTAGCTCCTACGAGCAGTACTTC
>TRBV7-9|few|TRBJ2-5|.
CASSLVQVDSKKETQYF
TGTGCCAGCAGCTTAGTACAAGTGGACAGTAAGAAAGAGACCCAGTACTTC
>TRBV3-1/TRBV3-2|.|TRBJ1-2|.
CASSQDGGYGYTF
TGTGCCAGCAGCCAAGATGGAGGGTATGGCTACACCTTC
>TRBV2|.|TRBJ2-7|TRBD2
CASSERRTSGPQQYF
TGTGCCAGTAGTGAACGAAGGACTAGCGGGCCCCAGCAGTACTTC
>TRBV7-2|once|TRBJ2-5|TRBD2
CASSKAGPQETQYF
TGTGCCAGCAGTAAAGCGGGACCACAAGAGACCCAGTACTTC
>TRBV7-9|.|TRBJ2-2|.
CASSLVVQEMNTGELFF
TGTGCCAGCAGCTTAGTAGTCCAGGAAATGAACACCGGGGAGCTGTTTTTT
>TRBV6-5|.|TRBJ1-6|.
CVTRGTYSPLHF
TGTGTGACCAGGGGAACCTATTCACCCCTCCACTTT
>TRBV19|once|TRBJ1-2|TRBD1
CASSNRGIGYGYTF
TGTGCCAGTAGTAACAGGGGGATCGGCTATGGCTACACCTTC
>TRBV5-1|.|TRBJ1-4|.
CASSLNGKLFF
TGCGCCAGCAGCTTAAACGGGAAACTGTTTTTT
>TRBV5-1|.|TRBJ2-2|.
CASSWIEGTGELFF
TGCGCCAGCAGCTGGATAGAGGGAACCGGGGAGCTGTTTTTT
>TRBV4-2|.|TRBJ2-1|TRBD2
CASSLQLAGAHNEQFF
TGTGCCAGCAGCCTCCAGCTAGCGGGTGCTCACAATGAGCAGTTCTTC
>TRBV9|.|TRBJ2-3|TRBD2
CASSVGVGGADTQYF
TGTGCCAGCAGCGTAGGAGTTGGGGGGGCAGATACGCAGTATTTT
>TRBV2|.|TRBJ2-5|.
CASSVYRVVETQYF
TGTGCCAGCAGTGTCTACAGGGTGGTGGAGACCCAGTACTTC
>TRBV11-2|.|TRBJ1-1|.
CASSTIAGAGTEAFF
TGTGCCAGCAGCACGATTGCAGGGGCCGGGACTGAAGCTTTCTTT
>TRBV6-1|.|TRBJ1-2|TRBD1
CASSEVAGGYGYTF
TGTGCCAGCAGTGAAGTGGCAGGGGGCTATGGCTACACCTTC
>TRBV3-1/TRBV3-2|.|TRBJ2-7|TRBD2
CASSQLAGGIHEQYF
TGTGCCAGCAGCCAACTAGCGGGAGGGATCCACGAGCAGTACTTC
>TRBV5-6|few|TRBJ2-2|TRBD1
CASSLVNRGNAGELFF
TGTGCCAGCAGCTTAGTGAACAGGGGCAACGCCGGGGAGCTGTTTTTT
>TRBV20-1|.|TRBJ2-1|.
CSVGTSNEQFF
TGCAGTGTAGGGACTTCCAATGAGCAGTTCTTC
>TRBV14|.|TRBJ2-3|.
CASSPTGPGYTQYF
TGTGCCAGCAGCCCGACAGGCCCGGGTTATACGCAGTATTTT
>TRBV2|.|TRBJ2-7|TRBD1
CASRAGQVSYEQYF
TGTGCCAGCAGGGCGGGACAGGTTTCCTACGAGCAGTACTTC
>TRBV5-6|.|TRBJ2-3|TRBD2
CASTSKREGGTDTQYF
TGTGCCAGCACATCGAAGCGGGAGGGGGGCACAGATACGCAGTATTTT
>TRBV28|.|TRBJ1-2|TRBD1
CASSLGQSTLGYTF
TGTGCCAGCAGTTTGGGACAGTCGACTCTCGGCTACACCTTC
>TRBV15|.|TRBJ1-2|.
CATSQGGTYGYTF
TGTGCCACCAGCCAGGGAGGAACCTATGGCTACACCTTC
>TRBV6-1|.|TRBJ2-3|TRBD2
CASSAGTSIVVGLKQYF
TGTGCCAGCAGTGCCGGGACTAGTATAGTAGTGGGGTTGAAGCAGTATTTT
>TRBV7-9|once|TRBJ1-1|.
CASSLLTGTPREAFF
TGTGCCAGCAGCCTGTTAACCGGGACACCCAGGGAAGCTTTCTTT
>TRBV5-6|.|TRBJ2-7|TRBD1
CASSLGQGHEQYF
TGTGCCAGCAGCCTGGGACAGGGCCACGAGCAGTACTTC
>TRBV13|many|TRBJ1-2|.
CASSLGSGGYGYTF
TGTGCCAGCAGCTTAGGATCTGGGGGGTATGGCTACACCTTC
>TRBV3-1/TRBV3-2|.|TRBJ2-7|TRBD2
CASSRHQGLAGSYEQYF
TGTGCCAGCAGCCGACATCAGGGACTAGCGGGGAGCTACGAGCAGTACTTC
>TRBV6-5|.|TRBJ1-5|TRBD1
CASRREGAGQPQHF
TGTGCCAGCAGACGGGAGGGGGCTGGTCAGCCCCAGCATTTT
>TRBV30|.|TRBJ2-3|.
CAWSPSSPDTQYF
TGTGCCTGGAGTCCTAGTTCACCCGATACGCAGTATTTT
>TRBV16|.|TRBJ1-5|.
CASSQRAGNQPQHF
TGTGCCAGCAGCCAAAGGGCGGGTAATCAGCCCCAGCATTTT
>TRBV18|once|TRBJ2-3|.
CASSPNRGLDTQYF
TGTGCCAGCTCACCCAATCGGGGGTTGGATACGCAGTATTTT
>TRBV19|.|TRBJ1-1|TRBD1
CASIQTGDGTEAFF
TGTGCCAGTATTCAGACAGGGGATGGCACTGAAGCTTTCTTT
>TRBV2|.|TRBJ2-6|.
CASSETGTGANVLTF
TGTGCCAGCAGTGAGACGGGAACCGGGGCCAACGTCCTGACTTTC
>TRBV15|.|TRBJ2-3|.
CATSRDRVSTDTQYF
TGTGCCACCAGCAGAGATCGAGTTAGCACAGATACGCAGTATTTT
>TRBV15|.|TRBJ2-2|.
CATSRDQFPTGELFF
TGTGCCACCAGCAGAGACCAGTTCCCCACCGGGGAGCTGTTTTTT